This entry lists 15 T cell receptor beta chains sequenced from one sample in a study of cytomegalovirus exposure and HLA in healthy donors. Using immunoSEQ multiplex PCR, the repertoire was profiled, and TCRdb retains in-frame clones only, with some absent. The profile shows 190,000 or so clones, 65% to 85% of them singletons. Sequencing used PBMCs. The receptor set was obtained from a woman under 30 in good health and CMV-seropositive.

The rearrangement links TRBV18 to TRBJ1-2; 11 bases map to TRBD1. CDR1 and CDR2 from the germline V gene are KGHSH and LQKENI. The CDR3 extends over 15 amino acids. V was pared by 2 bases and J by 8 bases, with 7 bases of the junction left unmatched. The CDR3 nucleotides read TGTGCCAGCTCACCAGGCGGACAGGGGGCTTGGGGCTACACCTTC. This encodes CASSPGGQGAWGYTF.

A few counts support this clone. The V gene is TRBV5-1, the J gene TRBJ2-2; perhaps TRBD2 as D (6 bases). The CDR3 consists of 14 residues. The germline V and J ends were trimmed by 0 bases and 7 bases, with 10 bases remaining between them. Germline lookup yields CDR1 SGHRS and CDR2 YFSETQ. CDR3: CASSLVLEGGELFF. The CDR3 DNA sequence: TGCGCCAGCAGCTTGGTGTTGGAGGGCGGGGAGCTGTTTTTT.

The rearrangement links TRBV7-9 to TRBJ2-7; 7 bases map to TRBD1. V lost 5 bases and J lost 2; bases outside the gene matches: 6. This CDR3 spans 14 amino acids. The V gene's germline CDR1 is SEHNR and CDR2 FQNEAQ (reference sequence). The CDR3 region has the DNA TGTGCCAGCAGCCGAACAGGGGTTCCCTACGAGCAGTACTTC. Its translation is CASSRTGVPYEQYF.

This clone was seen only once. The chain couples TRBV13 to TRBJ2-7; 8 nucleotides line up with TRBD2. V trimming: 5 bases; J trimming: 3 bases; junction bases outside the gene matches: 9. The V gene's germline CDR1 is PRHDT and CDR2 FYEKMQ (reference sequence). The CDR3 sequence is 15 residues long. CDR3 sequence reads: CASSPGRGDLYEQYF. CDR3 nucleotide sequence: TGTGCCAGCAGCCCCGGGCGGGGGGACCTCTACGAGCAGTACTTC.

In this sample, this clone turned up many times. J is TRBJ1-6 and V is TRBV7-9; a possible D gene is TRBD1 (6 bases). Trimming removed 5 bases at V and 7 bases at J, with 12 bases between. The CDR3 has 14 amino acids. Germline-derived CDR1 and CDR2 are SEHNR and FQNEAQ (reference sequence). CDR3 sequence (DNA): TGTGCCAGCAGCCCAGACAGGCCCAATTCACCCCTCCACTTT. This encodes CASSPDRPNSPLHF.

This clone was detected only a few times. The rearrangement uses TRBV10-3 and TRBJ2-5, with D possibly matching TRBD2 (5 bases). The CDR3 runs 14 residues. V was pared by 4 bases and J by 5 bases, with 14 bases between. Germline CDR1 ENHRY, CDR2 SYGVKD. The CDR3 sequence: CAISAEGAGETQYF. CDR3 nucleotide sequence: TGTGCCATCAGTGCTGAGGGTGCTGGCGAGACCCAGTACTTC.

The J gene is TRBJ2-1, the V gene TRBV9; the D gene is possibly TRBD2 (6 bases). Germline lookup yields CDR1 SGDLS and CDR2 YYNGEE. Trimming left V 4 bases short and J 10 bases short, with 12 bases between. The CDR3 runs 12 residues. This chain's CDR3 is CASSPGLAEQFF. CDR3 nucleotides: TGTGCCAGCAGCCCCGGCCTAGCGGAGCAGTTCTTC.

This chain uses TRBV5-1 with TRBJ2-5; TRBD2 matches 10 bases. After removal of 1 base from V and 5 bases from J, the junction contained 8 bases not matched to a gene. The CDR3 is 16 amino acids. Per the germline V gene, CDR1 is SGHRS and CDR2 is YFSETQ. CDR3 sequence: CASSLSSSGGAETQYF. CDR3 nucleotides: TGCGCCAGCAGCTTGAGTTCGAGCGGGGGGGCGGAGACCCAGTACTTC.

The genes are TRBV13 and TRBJ2-1; possibly TRBD1 for D (5 bases). Germline V CDR1 and CDR2: PRHDT, FYEKMQ (reference sequence). The CDR3 is 13 amino acids. V was cut by 0 bases and J by 6 bases, with 6 bases left in between. The CDR3 bases are TGTGCCAGCAGCTTAGGCCAGGGCAATGAGCAGTTCTTC. Its translation: CASSLGQGNEQFF.

This clone was recorded once. CDR3 nucleotides: TGTGCCAGTAGTATGTCCGGGACAGGGGGTGTTAGGTCCAATGAGCAGTTCTTC. Its translation is CASSMSGTGGVRSNEQFF. The chain recombines TRBV19 with TRBJ2-1, with TRBD1 identical over 11 bases. Trimming removed 3 bases from V and 6 bases from J; junction bases left unmatched: 13. The CDR3 totals 18 residues. Germline V gene lookup returns CDR1 LNHDA and CDR2 SQIVND (reference sequence).

V gene TRBV7-9 combines with J gene TRBJ1-3; D is unclear. Germline CDR1 reads SEHNR; CDR2 reads FQNEAQ (reference sequence). The CDR3 is 15 amino acids. Trimming stripped 5 bases from V and 4 bases from J, with 15 bases between. CDR3 nucleotide sequence: TGTGCCAGCAGCCCTCTAGTTTGGTACGGAAACACCATATATTTT. Amino acids: CASSPLVWYGNTIYF.

This clone was observed a single time. This chain connects TRBV5-4 to TRBJ2-2, with 11 bases that match TRBD2. CDR1 and CDR2 (germline): SGHNT, YYREEE (reference sequence). J lost 1 base, V lost 4 bases, and 12 bases had no gene match. The CDR3 contains 19 residues. CDR3 in DNA: TGTGCCAGCAGCAAACCGGGACTAGCGGCCGGATTGAACACCGGGGAGCTGTTTTTT. It is translated as CASSKPGLAAGLNTGELFF.

This clone was counted only a few times. The J gene is TRBJ2-7, the V gene TRBV7-9; 10 bases agree with TRBD1. CDR3 length equals 16 residues. V shed 5 bases and J 5 bases; nucleotides not matched to a gene: 12. CDR1 and CDR2 (germline): SEHNR, FQNEAQ (reference sequence). The CDR3 sequence: CASSHFRDRGIHEQYF. The CDR3 coding sequence is TGTGCCAGCAGCCACTTCCGGGACAGGGGAATTCACGAGCAGTACTTC.

This clone was counted between two and nine times. The chain recombines TRBV7-6 with TRBJ2-2, with D perhaps TRBD1 (5 bases). Per the germline V gene, CDR1 is SGHVS and CDR2 is FNYEAQ. The CDR3 has 15 amino acids. With 5 bases removed from V and 7 bases from J, the gap between germline ends came to 17 bases. The CDR3 is CASSPRLGVIGELFF. CDR3 coding DNA: TGTGCCAGCAGCCCCCGTCTAGGGGTGATCGGGGAGCTGTTTTTT.

This sequence joins TRBV7-3 and TRBJ2-5, with a weak D call TRBD2 (5 bases). Germline V lookup: CDR1 SGHTA, CDR2 FQGTGA. The ends were cut back, 5 bases at V and 7 bases at J, with 20 bases in the middle. The CDR3 is made up of 15 amino acids. The CDR3 reads CASSPQRGIYGTQYF. CDR3 in DNA: TGTGCCAGCAGCCCCCAGAGAGGGATATACGGGACCCAGTACTTC.